Following are 15 T cell receptor beta chains from one sample sequenced in a study of blood T cells in healthy people across ages. Combining a sample-barcoded 5' primer with a J-beta primer mix, a second PCR ran for about 7 to 11 cycles. TCRdb reprocessed the 5' RACE reads with MiXCR, giving one entry per CDR3 protein. The sample holds roughly 800,000 distinct CDR3 sequences, about 25% seen once. These records were also assigned to another study, of T cells of mothers and their children.

Sequencing was carried out using blood. The receptors shown here come from a boy younger than 18 in good health.

The gene calls are TRBV13 and TRBJ2-5; 8 nucleotides agree with TRBD2. The end of the DNA fits TRBJ2-7 better, so the J call may be wrong. The CDR3 consists of 16 residues. Germline V gene lookup returns CDR1 PRHDT and CDR2 FYEKMQ (reference sequence). The CDR3 reads CASSSTSGGTPYEQYF. The CDR3 DNA reads as TGTGCCAGCAGCTCGACCAGCGGGGGCACCCCCTACGAGCAGTACTTC.

The chain recombines TRBV6-5 with TRBJ2-3; maybe TRBD2 (6 bases). Germline V gene data show CDR1 as MNHEY and CDR2 as SVGAGI. The CDR3 is 18 residues long. V lost 0 bases, J lost 2 bases, and 18 bases lay in between. The CDR3 sequence: CASSYSSPTRGFTDTQYF. CDR3 bases: TGTGCCAGCAGTTACTCTTCCCCGACGCGGGGATTCACAGATACGCAGTATTTT.

This clonotype was detected only a few times. The rearrangement links TRBV5-1 to TRBJ2-7; possible D gene TRBD1, 6 bases. CDR3 length: 15 amino acids. Germline CDR1 reads SGHRS; CDR2 reads YFSETQ. Trimming removed 3 bases at V and 3 bases at J, with 16 bases between. Here the CDR3 DNA reads TGCGCCAGCAGCTCAGTCTCGCAGGGGAGCTACGAGCAGTACTTC. Residues: CASSSVSQGSYEQYF.

The V gene is TRBV9, the J gene TRBJ1-5; 9 nucleotides agree with TRBD1. The trim removed 0 bases at V and 6 bases at J, leaving 13 bases unmatched. The CDR3 is 18 residues long. From germline, CDR1 is SGDLS and CDR2 YYNGEE. DNA for the CDR3: TGTGCCAGCAGCGTAGACCCGGGACAGGGATCATTAGGTCAGCCCCAGCATTTT. It codes for CASSVDPGQGSLGQPQHF.

This chain connects TRBV6-4 to TRBJ2-1; TRBD2 matches at 8 bases. Germline CDR1 MRHNA, CDR2 SNTAGT. J was trimmed by 0 bases and V by 5 bases; bases with no gene match: 3. The CDR3 loop spans 15 amino acids. The CDR3 spells CASSSLAASYNEQFF. The CDR3 DNA reads as TGTGCCAGCAGTTCACTAGCGGCCTCCTACAATGAGCAGTTCTTC.

The chain is built from TRBV20-1 and TRBJ1-5; 7 nucleotides agree with TRBD1. This CDR3 has 14 residues. With V trimmed by 5 bases and J by 4 bases, 8 bases remained unmatched. Germline V gene lookup returns CDR1 DFQATT and CDR2 SNEGSKA (reference sequence). This chain's CDR3 is CSAAPDRSNQPQHF. CDR3 bases: TGCAGTGCTGCTCCGGACAGGTCAAATCAGCCCCAGCATTTT.

Turning to this clonotype: At one boundary the junction diverges from the germline segment, which might be a read error. This chain joins TRBV18 and TRBJ1-6; 9 bases match TRBD1. Germline V lookup: CDR1 KGHSH, CDR2 LQKENI. This CDR3 has 15 residues. The CDR3 is CASSPPDRGYAPLHF. The CDR3 region has the DNA TGTGCCAGCTCCCCACCTGACAGGGGGTATGCACCCCTCCACTTT.

This clonotype occurred a few times. This chain uses TRBV14 with TRBJ2-5; D is unresolved. The J call is uncertain, as TRBJ2-1 better fits the DNA end. CDR1 and CDR2 from the germline V gene are SGHDN and FVKESK. The CDR3 length is 15 residues. CDR3 nucleotide sequence: TGTGCCAGCAGCCAAGATCTCTCAGTTTTCGATGAGCAGTTCTTC. It codes for CASSQDLSVFDEQFF.

A word on this clonotype: A read error is likely, as this CDR3 ends without the conserved phenylalanine or tryptophan. The chain carries TRBV7-9 and TRBJ1-4; D gene uncertain. Trimming stripped 5 bases from V and 4 bases from J, with 5 bases between. The CDR3 length is 12 residues. The germline CDR1 and CDR2 sequences are SEHNR and FQNEAQ (reference sequence). The CDR3 nucleotides read TGTGCCAGCAGCCCCGATAATGAAAAACTGTTTTGT. Encoded protein: CASSPDNEKLFC.

The rearrangement uses TRBV13 and TRBJ1-1; D unresolved. This CDR3 region has 15 residues. Trimming stripped 5 bases from V and 1 base from J, with 14 bases between. Germline V CDR1 and CDR2: PRHDT, FYEKMQ (reference sequence). The CDR3 reads CASSQDIVRNTEAFF. The DNA for the CDR3 is TGTGCCAGCAGCCAAGACATCGTTCGGAACACTGAAGCTTTCTTT.

This chain joins TRBV5-1 and TRBJ1-1; D gene ambiguous. CDR3 length: 14 amino acids. V was pared by 0 bases and J by 3 bases, with 9 bases between. Germline values: CDR1 SGHRS, CDR2 YFSETQ. In nucleotides, the CDR3 is TGCGCCAGCAGCTTGGCCTCTGGGCACACTGAAGCTTTCTTT. It is translated as CASSLASGHTEAFF.

This clonotype was recorded a few times. The chain has TRBV6-5 and TRBJ1-1; D is ambiguous. V lost 6 bases, J lost 1 base, and 15 bases lay in between. Germline V gives CDR1 MNHEY, CDR2 SVGAGI. CDR3 length equals 15 residues. The CDR3, as DNA: TGTGCCAGCAGCAACCCTGGGGAGAAGAACACTGAAGCTTTCTTT. It encodes CASSNPGEKNTEAFF.

This chain uses TRBV4-1 with TRBJ2-5; 7 positions match TRBD2. V gave up 2 bases and J gave up 5 bases; unmatched junction bases: 2. The CDR3 has 13 amino acids. Germline V CDR1 and CDR2: MGHRA, YSYEKL. CDR3 residues: CASSQFGGETQYF. CDR3 in DNA: TGCGCCAGCAGCCAATTCGGGGGGGAGACCCAGTACTTC.

The rearrangement uses TRBV20-1 and TRBJ2-1; 12 bases fit TRBD2. The junction had 3 bases not matched to a gene; V was cut back by 4 bases and J by 5 bases. The CDR3 covers 14 residues. Germline V lookup: CDR1 DFQATT, CDR2 SNEGSKA (reference sequence). CDR3 DNA: TGCAGTGCTACTAGCGGGGGGGCCCACAATGAGCAGTTCTTC. It is translated as CSATSGGAHNEQFF.

The chain is built from TRBV29-1 and TRBJ1-2, with D possibly matching TRBD1 (5 bases). Germline lookup yields CDR1 SQVTM and CDR2 ANQGSEA. The CDR3 covers 13 residues. The V end lost 7 bases, the J end lost 5 bases, and 17 bases lay between the germline ends. The CDR3 spells CSASPVGEYGYTF. In DNA, the CDR3 is TGCAGCGCTTCCCCAGTAGGGGAATATGGCTACACCTTC.